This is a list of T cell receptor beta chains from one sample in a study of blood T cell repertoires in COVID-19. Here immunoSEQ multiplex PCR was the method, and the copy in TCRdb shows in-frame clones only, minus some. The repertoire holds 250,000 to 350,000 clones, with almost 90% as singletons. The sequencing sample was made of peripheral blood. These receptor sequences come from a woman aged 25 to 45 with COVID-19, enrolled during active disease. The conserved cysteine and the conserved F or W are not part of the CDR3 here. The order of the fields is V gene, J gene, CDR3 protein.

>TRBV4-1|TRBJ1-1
ASSHQWATGGGLNTEAF
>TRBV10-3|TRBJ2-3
AISGTDTQY
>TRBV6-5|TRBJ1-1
ASSYIGGTEAF
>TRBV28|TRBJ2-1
ASSTRGEQF
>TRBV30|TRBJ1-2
AWSVLRGARGYT
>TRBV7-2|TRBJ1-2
ASSMRLDNYGYT
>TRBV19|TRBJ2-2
ASIPAGVGELF
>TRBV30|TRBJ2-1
AWSPGTSGSNEQF
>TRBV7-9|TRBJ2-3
ASSRRVLAGGGTDTQY
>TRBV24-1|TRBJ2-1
ATSDRYEQF
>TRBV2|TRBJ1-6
ASSEGQFINSPLH
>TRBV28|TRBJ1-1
ASRGGSSTEAF
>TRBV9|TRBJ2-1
ASSPTGTSGSFEQF
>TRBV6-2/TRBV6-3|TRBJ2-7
ASSFTGGEQY
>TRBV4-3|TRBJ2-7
ASSQVLYGDYEQY
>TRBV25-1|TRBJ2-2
ASSGATGGTNTGELF
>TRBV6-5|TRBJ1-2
ASSRTVNYGYT
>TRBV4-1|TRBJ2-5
ASSHGLAGRNPSETQY
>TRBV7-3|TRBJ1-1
ASSSGFATEAF
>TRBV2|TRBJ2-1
ASSVGTSSGYNEQF
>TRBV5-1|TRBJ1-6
ASSLNRDSRYNSPLH
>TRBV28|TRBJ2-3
ASSSGLAGGPMTVQTDTQY
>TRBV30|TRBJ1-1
ACPGLSGGEAF
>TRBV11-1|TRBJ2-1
ASSLQAGELNEQF
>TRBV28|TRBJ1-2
ASRPFLGQRYGYT
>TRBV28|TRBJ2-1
ASSLAGGAYEQF
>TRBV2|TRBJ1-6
ASRTGGNSPLH
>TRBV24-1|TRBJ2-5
ATGPKETQY
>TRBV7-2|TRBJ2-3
ASSSFSGGGTDTQY
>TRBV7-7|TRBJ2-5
ASSPFLEAPETQY
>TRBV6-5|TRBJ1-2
ASSYGGSTNYGYT
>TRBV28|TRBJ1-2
ASSLRGEHGYT
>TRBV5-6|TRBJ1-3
ASSRYSRNSGNTIY
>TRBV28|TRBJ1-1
ASSSGTGDAF
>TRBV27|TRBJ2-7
ASSRIAGVTEQY
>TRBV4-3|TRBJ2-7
ASSQSFGTSGRASYEQY
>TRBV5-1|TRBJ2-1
ASRDTFYNEQF
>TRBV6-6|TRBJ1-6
ASSLTGNSPLH
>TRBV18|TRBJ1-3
ASSPVGQGAGNTIY
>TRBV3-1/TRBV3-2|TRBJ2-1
ASSQDTGGGEQF
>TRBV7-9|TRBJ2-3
ASSERVSDTQY
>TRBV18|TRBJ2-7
ASSPEGRAEQY
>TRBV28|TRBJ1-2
ATESHRNRGLGYT
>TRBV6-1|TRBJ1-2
ASREVSGYT
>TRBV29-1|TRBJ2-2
SVDWQTGELF
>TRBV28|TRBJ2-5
ASSPRRGARFQETQY
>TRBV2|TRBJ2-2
ASRGNTNTGELF
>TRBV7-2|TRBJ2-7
ASSVRLAVSYEQY
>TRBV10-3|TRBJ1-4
AISGTGDEKLF
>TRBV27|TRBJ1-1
ASSFSTGYNTEAF
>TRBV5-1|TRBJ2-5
ASSLGQGAEETQY
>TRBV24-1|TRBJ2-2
ATSQGTGVTGELF
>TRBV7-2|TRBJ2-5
ASSPYRGRFPGENQY
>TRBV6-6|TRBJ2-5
ASQVAGTLQETQY
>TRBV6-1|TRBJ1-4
ASSEGAGVEKLF